This T cell receptor (beta chain) was profiled in a study of T cells in narcolepsy. Study overall: Patients with NT1 or NT2 and healthy control donors were enrolled. Overall study findings and caveats: Autoreactive clonotypes reportedly recurred in blood of same and different patients, not controls.

CDR1 is SGHTA, CDR2 FQGTGA, per germline. The CDR3 consists of 19 residues. Unmatched junction bases numbered 10, after V lost 3 bases and J lost 0 bases. TCRdb's table, derived via immunoSEQ multiplex PCR, lists solely in-frame clones and lacks some. The sample has approximately 9,400 clones; 70% are singletons. As to this clone: Its target is not known. The sample holds other DNA sequences that translate to the same CDR3.

The sequenced sample consisted of CD45RA- memory CD8+ T cells from PBMCs. The sequence came from a human donor with narcolepsy. This chain joins TRBV7-3 and TRBJ2-1; 11 bases are shared with TRBD2. CDR3: CASSLVLAGGPSSYNEQFF. The CDR3 bases are TGTGCCAGCAGCTTGGTCCTAGCGGGGGGACCTAGCTCCTACAATGAGCAGTTCTTC.